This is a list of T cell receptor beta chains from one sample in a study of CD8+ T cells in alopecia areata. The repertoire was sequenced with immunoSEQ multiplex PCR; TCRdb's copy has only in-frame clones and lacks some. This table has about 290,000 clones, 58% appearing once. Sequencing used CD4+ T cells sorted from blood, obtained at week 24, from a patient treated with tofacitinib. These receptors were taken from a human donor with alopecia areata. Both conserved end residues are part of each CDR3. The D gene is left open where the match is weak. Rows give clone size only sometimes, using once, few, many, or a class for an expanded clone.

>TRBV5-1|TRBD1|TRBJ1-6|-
TGCGCCAGCAGCCCGGACAGGGGTCGTTCACCCCTCCACTTT
CASSPDRGRSPLHF
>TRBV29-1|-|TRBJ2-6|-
TGCAGCGTTGAAGCCCACCTAGTCTCTGGGGCCAACGTCCTGACTTTC
CSVEAHLVSGANVLTF
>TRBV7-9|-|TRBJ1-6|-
TGTGCCAGCAACGACTTCGGGGGCTCACCCCTCCACTTT
CASNDFGGSPLHF
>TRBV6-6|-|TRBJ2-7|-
TGTGCCAGCAGTGGTACAAGGGGAGGCTACGAGCAGTACTTC
CASSGTRGGYEQYF
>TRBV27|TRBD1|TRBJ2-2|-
TGTGCCAGCAACAACCTCCGCCAGGGGGTAGCCGGGGAGCTGTTTTTT
CASNNLRQGVAGELFF
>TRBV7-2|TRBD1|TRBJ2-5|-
TGTGCCAGCAGCTTAGCGCTGGGACAGGGGCAAGAGACCCAGTACTTC
CASSLALGQGQETQYF
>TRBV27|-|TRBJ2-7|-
TGTGCCAGCAGTGGGACATCAGCTGGGTCCTACGAGCAGTACTTC
CASSGTSAGSYEQYF
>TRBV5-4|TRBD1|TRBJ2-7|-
TGTGCCAGCAGCTCTCCGGGACAGGGGTACGAGCAGTACTTC
CASSSPGQGYEQYF
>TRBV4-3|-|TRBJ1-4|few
TGCGCCAGCAGCCGGGCTGCGGGCGAAAAACTGTTTTTT
CASSRAAGEKLFF
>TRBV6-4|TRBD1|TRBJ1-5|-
TGTGCCAGCAGTGAACAGGGGCTAAGCAATCAGCCCCAGCATTTT
CASSEQGLSNQPQHF
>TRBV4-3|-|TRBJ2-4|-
TGCGCCAGCAGCCAAGATGCCGGAATGGCCAAAAACATTCAGTACTTC
CASSQDAGMAKNIQYF
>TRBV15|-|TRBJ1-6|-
TGTGCCACCAGCAGAGATCCCGGACAGAATAATTCACCCCTCCACTTT
CATSRDPGQNNSPLHF
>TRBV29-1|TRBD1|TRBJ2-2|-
TGCAGCGTTGCGGGGACAGGGGCGAACACCGGGGAGCTGTTTTTT
CSVAGTGANTGELFF
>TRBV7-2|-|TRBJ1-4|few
TGTGCCAGCAGCAGGGAATCGCGTGAAAAACTGTTTTTT
CASSRESREKLFF
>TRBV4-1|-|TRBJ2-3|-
TGCGCCAGCAGCCCATCGCCCTTTTCTAGCACAGATACGCAGTATTTT
CASSPSPFSSTDTQYF
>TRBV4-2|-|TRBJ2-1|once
TGTGCCAGCAGCCAAGATCGAAGAGAGCAGTTCTTC
CASSQDRREQFF
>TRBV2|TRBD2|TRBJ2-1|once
TGTGCCAGCAGTCGGGAGGGGCAGGGTCACAATGAGCAGTTCTTC
CASSREGQGHNEQFF
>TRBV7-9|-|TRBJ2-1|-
TGTGCCAGCAGCTTAGAGGCCGGCAGGGCCGATACCTCCCAGTTCTTC
CASSLEAGRADTSQFF
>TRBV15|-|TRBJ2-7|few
TGTGCCACCAGCAGAGATCCCGGTCTGTCCGACGAGCAGTACTTC
CATSRDPGLSDEQYF
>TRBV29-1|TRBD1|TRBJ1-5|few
TGCAGCGTTACACAGGGGACAGAAAATCAGCCCCAGCATTTT
CSVTQGTENQPQHF
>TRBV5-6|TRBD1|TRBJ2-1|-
TGTGCCAGCAGCTTCCCGACAGGGGCTCCGTTCTTC
CASSFPTGAPFF
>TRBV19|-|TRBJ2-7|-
TGTGCCAGTAGTAAAGAAGGGGTAAGCTCCTACGAGCAGTACTTC
CASSKEGVSSYEQYF
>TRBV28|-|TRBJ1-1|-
TGTGCCAGCAGTACCCGGGGGGCGGGGACTGAAGCTTTCTTT
CASSTRGAGTEAFF
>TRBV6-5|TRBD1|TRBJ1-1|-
TGTGCCAGCAGTCGGGACAGTGAAGCTTTCTTT
CASSRDSEAFF
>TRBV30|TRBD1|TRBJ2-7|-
TGTGCTCTCAACCCGTTGGGACAGGGAGGATCCGAGCAGTACTTC
CALNPLGQGGSEQYF
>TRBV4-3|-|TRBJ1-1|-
TGCGCCAGCAGCCAAGTCCCCCATGAAGCTTTCTTT
CASSQVPHEAFF
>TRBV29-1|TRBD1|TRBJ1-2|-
TGCAGCGCCTACCTCGGGACAGGGGGTGGCTACACCTTC
CSAYLGTGGGYTF
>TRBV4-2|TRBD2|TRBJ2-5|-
TGTGCCAGCAGCAGCCGACTAGCGGGGGCCCCTCAAGAGACCCAGTACTTC
CASSSRLAGAPQETQYF
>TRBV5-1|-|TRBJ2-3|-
TGCGCCAGCAGCTTGCCCACCACAGATACGCAGTATTTT
CASSLPTTDTQYF
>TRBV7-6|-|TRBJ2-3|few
TGTGCCAGCATCCCCGCCGGCGGGAACACAGATACGCAGTATTTT
CASIPAGGNTDTQYF
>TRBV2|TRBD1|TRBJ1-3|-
TGTGCCAGCAGACAGGGGAACTCTGGAAACACCATATATTTT
CASRQGNSGNTIYF
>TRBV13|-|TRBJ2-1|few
TGTGCCAGCAGCTTAGTTAGCGGCCTGTACAATGAGCAGTTCTTC
CASSLVSGLYNEQFF
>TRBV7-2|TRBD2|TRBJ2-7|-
TGTGCCAGCAGCCCCGCCCTTAGCGGGGCCTACGAGCAGTACTTC
CASSPALSGAYEQYF
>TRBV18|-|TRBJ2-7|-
TGTGCCAGCTCACCACCGGGGTCCGAGCAGTACTTC
CASSPPGSEQYF
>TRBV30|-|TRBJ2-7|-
TGTGCCTGGAGTGTATACGGGTCCTTTGAGTCCTACGAGCAGTACTTC
CAWSVYGSFESYEQYF
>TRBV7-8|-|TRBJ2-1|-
TGTGCCAGCAGCTTAGAGGTTTACTCCTACAATGAGCAGTTCTTC
CASSLEVYSYNEQFF
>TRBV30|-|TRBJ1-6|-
TGTGCCTGGAGTGTACGGCGGCAGGGGATCTCCTATAATTCACCCCTCCACTTT
CAWSVRRQGISYNSPLHF
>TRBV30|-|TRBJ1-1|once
TGTGCCTGGAGTAGACAGGCGAACACTGAAGCTTTCTTT
CAWSRQANTEAFF
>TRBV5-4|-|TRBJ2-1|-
TGTGCCAGCAGCTTGTCTTCGGGGGATGAGCAGTTCTTC
CASSLSSGDEQFF
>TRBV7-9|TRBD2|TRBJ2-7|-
TGTGCCAGCAGCTACATGCTCCTCGGGGGGGCCGGCGAGCAGTACTTC
CASSYMLLGGAGEQYF
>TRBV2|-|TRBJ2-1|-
TGTGCCAGCAGTGAGGGGACGGAGCGCCGAGAGCAGTTCTTC
CASSEGTERREQFF
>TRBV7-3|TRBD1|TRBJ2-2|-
TGTGCCAGCAGCCCCTCACAGGGGGTGAACACCGGGGAGCTGTTTTTT
CASSPSQGVNTGELFF